This entry lists 19 T cell receptor beta chains sequenced from one sample in a study of blood T cell repertoires in COVID-19. The protocol was immunoSEQ multiplex PCR, while the TCRdb copy is restricted to in-frame clones and leaves out a portion. Of about 180,000 clones in the sample, around 88% are singletons; the top ten hold around 8.6%. Material: PBMCs or T cells enriched from blood (not recorded which). These receptor sequences come from a woman aged 30 to 39 who had recovered from COVID-19.

The chain uses TRBV7-9 and TRBJ2-7; D not certain. This CDR3 has 14 residues. The V gene lost 4 bases and the J gene lost 2 bases, with 12 bases spanning the gap. Per germline, CDR1 SEHNR and CDR2 FQNEAQ (reference sequence). CDR3 amino acids: CASSSQPTTYEQYF. In nucleotides, the CDR3 is TGTGCCAGCAGCTCACAGCCGACCACCTACGAGCAGTACTTC.

This chain links TRBV28 with TRBJ1-6; D perhaps matches TRBD1 (6 bases). Germline assignment: CDR1 MDHEN and CDR2 SYDVKM. The CDR3 has 15 amino acids. Trimming cost V 8 bases and J 8 bases, with 19 bases left between them. CDR3 sequence (DNA): TGTGCCAGCTCCCTCGGGGGGGCGCGGGATTCACCCCTCCACTTT. The encoded protein is CASSLGGARDSPLHF.

The chain links TRBV4-1 to TRBJ1-5; D call uncertain. From germline, CDR1 is MGHRA and CDR2 YSYEKL. This CDR3 has 13 amino acids. V lost 0 bases and J lost 4, with 4 bases in between. CDR3 amino acids: CASSQDRNQPQHF. DNA of the CDR3: TGCGCCAGCAGCCAAGATCGGAATCAGCCCCAGCATTTT.

The rearrangement links TRBV6-6 to TRBJ2-1; the match to TRBD1 covers 7 bases. V dropped 2 bases and J dropped 4; count of bases not matched to a gene: 2. This CDR3 has 14 amino acids. The germline gives CDR1 MNHNY, CDR2 SVGAGI (reference sequence). The CDR3 here is CASSYRDRYNEQFF. CDR3 sequence (DNA): TGTGCCAGCAGTTACCGGGACAGATACAATGAGCAGTTCTTC.

The J gene is TRBJ2-2, the V gene TRBV5-1, with 8 positions matching TRBD1. This CDR3 is 15 amino acids long. Germline assignment: CDR1 SGHRS and CDR2 YFSETQ. J gave up 4 bases and V 2 bases, and 4 bases lay outside the gene matches. Written as DNA, the CDR3 is TGCGCCAGCAGCTTCAAGGACAGGGCCACCGGGGAGCTGTTTTTT. Translation: CASSFKDRATGELFF.

To note about this clone: The same CDR3 arises from other DNA sequences in this sample as well. J is TRBJ2-1 and V is TRBV5-1; a weak D match, TRBD2 (6 bases). Between the trimmed V and J ends, which lost 0 bases and 1 base, there was a span of 11 bases. Germline CDR1 is SGHRS and CDR2 is YFSETQ. The CDR3 is 16 amino acids. The chain's CDR3 is CASSLALGGSYNEQFF. CDR3 bases: TGCGCCAGCAGCTTGGCGCTGGGAGGATCCTACAATGAGCAGTTCTTC.

The chain is built from TRBV5-4 and TRBJ1-6; TRBD1 matches at 10 bases. Germline V gene sequence: CDR1 SGHNT, CDR2 YYREEE (reference sequence). This CDR3 is 15 amino acids long. V was pared by 4 bases and J by 7 bases, with 5 bases of the junction left unmatched. The CDR3 coding sequence is TGTGCCAGCAGCCCCCAGGACAGGGGGAATTCACCCCTCCACTTT. It codes for CASSPQDRGNSPLHF.

The chain joins TRBV28 to TRBJ2-1; D is unclear. CDR1 and CDR2 from the germline V gene are MDHEN and SYDVKM. Trimming took off 5 bases at V and 8 bases at J, with 16 bases between the two ends. The CDR3 covers 14 residues. The CDR3 is CASSPSPSIYEQFF. In nucleotides, the CDR3 is TGTGCCAGCAGTCCCTCCCCTAGTATCTATGAGCAGTTCTTC.

V and J are TRBV27 and TRBJ1-4; 10 nucleotides agree with TRBD1. With V trimmed by 2 bases and J by 2 bases, 8 bases remained unmatched. There are 18 residues in the CDR3. Germline CDR1 is MNHEY and CDR2 is SMNVEV (reference sequence). CDR3 nucleotides: TGTGCCAGCAGTTTAAGGGGACAGGGGTGGGGTACTAATGAAAAACTGTTTTTT. Its translation is CASSLRGQGWGTNEKLFF.

J is TRBJ2-7 and V is TRBV5-1; 13 bases fit TRBD2. V lost 5 bases and J lost 2; bases outside the gene matches: 7. The CDR3 consists of 16 residues. Per the germline V gene, CDR1 is SGHRS and CDR2 is YFSETQ. The CDR3 DNA is TGCGCCAGCAGTTCGGGGACTAGCGGGGAGCCCTACGAGCAGTACTTC. It yields the protein CASSSGTSGEPYEQYF.

This clone was counted only a few times. This chain joins TRBV6-5 and TRBJ2-5, with 10 bases lining up with TRBD1. The V and J ends lost 5 bases and 9 bases, in that order; junction bases with no gene match: 3. The CDR3 loop spans 12 amino acids. CDR1 is MNHEY, CDR2 SVGAGI, per germline. The DNA for the CDR3 is TGTGCCAGCAGTCCCGGGACAGGGGCCCAGTACTTC. Protein: CASSPGTGAQYF.

The J gene is TRBJ2-1, the V gene TRBV7-3, with 7 positions matching TRBD2. The germline V gene has CDR1 SGHTA and CDR2 FQGTGA. Losses at the gene ends were 1 base for V and 7 bases for J; bases not matched to a gene: 7. The CDR3 length is 15 residues. The CDR3 spells CASSLIRGSRNEQFF. CDR3 nucleotides: TGTGCCAGCAGCTTAATTCGCGGGAGCAGGAATGAGCAGTTCTTC.

CDR3 nucleotides: TGTGCCAGCAGCTTACGTCGGACAGGGGGCCTTGAAAAACTGTTTTTT. Translating gives CASSLRRTGGLEKLFF. The rearrangement joins TRBV7-8 to TRBJ1-4, with TRBD1 matching 11 bases. V lost 2 bases and J lost 7; bases outside the gene matches: 6. Germline CDR1 and CDR2: SGHVS and FQNEAQ. The CDR3 covers 16 residues.

V gene TRBV5-4 combines with J gene TRBJ2-7; 13 nucleotides align to TRBD2. J was trimmed by 3 bases and V by 0 bases; bases with no gene match: 9. Per germline, CDR1 SGHNT and CDR2 YYREEE (reference sequence). CDR3 length: 18 amino acids. CDR3 sequence: CASSLDPPTSGRDYEQYF. The CDR3 DNA follows: TGTGCCAGCAGCTTGGACCCCCCCACTAGCGGGAGGGACTACGAGCAGTACTTC.

The chain joins TRBV2 to TRBJ1-5; D might be TRBD1 (6 bases). This CDR3 has 14 amino acids. V lost 1 base and J 6 bases, leaving 10 bases between the germline ends. Germline-derived CDR1 and CDR2 are SNHLY and FYNNEI. The chain's CDR3 is CASSEGYRAQPQHF. The CDR3 bases are TGTGCCAGCAGTGAAGGATACAGGGCTCAGCCCCAGCATTTT. The variable domain in full, with the rest retrieved from reference TRBV2 and TRBJ1-5, is EPEVTQTPSHQVTQMGQEVILRCVPISNHLYFYWYRQILGQKVEFLVSFYNNEISEKSEIFDDQFSVERPDGSNFTLKIRSTKLEDSAMYFCASSEGYRAQPQHFGDGTRLSIL.

The chain uses TRBV7-3 and TRBJ2-7, with 8 bases that match TRBD2. The V gene's germline CDR1 is SGHTA and CDR2 FQGTGA. Trimming took 3 bases from V and 2 from J; bases not matched to a gene: 6. The CDR3 covers 15 residues. CDR3 protein: CASSFEPGLAYEQYF. As DNA, the CDR3 is TGTGCCAGCAGCTTTGAACCGGGACTAGCCTACGAGCAGTACTTC. Variable domain in full (rest from reference TRBV7-3 and TRBJ2-7): GAGVSQTPSNKVTEKGKYVELRCDPISGHTALYWYRQSLGQGPEFLIYFQGTGAADDSGLPNDRFFAVRPEGSVSTLKIQRTERGDSAVYLCASSFEPGLAYEQYFGPGTRLTVT.

J is TRBJ1-2 and V is TRBV28; no firm D call. Trimming took 8 bases from V and 6 from J, leaving 16 bases between them. The CDR3 consists of 13 residues. The germline V gene encodes CDR1 MDHEN and CDR2 SYDVKM. The CDR3 nucleotides read TGTGCCAGCGCGGATTGGGTTTCTCATGGCTACACCTTC. Amino acid sequence: CASADWVSHGYTF.

This chain uses TRBV19 with TRBJ2-1, with 8 bases fitting TRBD1. Germline CDR1 reads LNHDA; CDR2 reads SQIVND (reference sequence). The V gene end was trimmed by 5 bases and the J gene end by 4 bases; junction bases not matched to a gene: 22. CDR3 length: 20 residues. CDR3 nucleotide sequence: TGTGCCAGTAGTGCCAAAGGACAGGGCAACGCCAGAAGAGAGTACAATGAGCAGTTCTTC. It yields the protein CASSAKGQGNARREYNEQFF.

This clone was picked up a small number of times. This chain connects TRBV28 to TRBJ2-3; 8 positions agree with TRBD2. Germline-derived CDR1 and CDR2 are MDHEN and SYDVKM. V lost 1 base and J lost 2; bases outside the gene matches: 5. The CDR3 covers 16 residues. The CDR3 loop is CASSLYASGYTDTQYF. As DNA, the CDR3 is TGTGCCAGCAGTTTATACGCTAGCGGGTACACAGATACGCAGTATTTT.